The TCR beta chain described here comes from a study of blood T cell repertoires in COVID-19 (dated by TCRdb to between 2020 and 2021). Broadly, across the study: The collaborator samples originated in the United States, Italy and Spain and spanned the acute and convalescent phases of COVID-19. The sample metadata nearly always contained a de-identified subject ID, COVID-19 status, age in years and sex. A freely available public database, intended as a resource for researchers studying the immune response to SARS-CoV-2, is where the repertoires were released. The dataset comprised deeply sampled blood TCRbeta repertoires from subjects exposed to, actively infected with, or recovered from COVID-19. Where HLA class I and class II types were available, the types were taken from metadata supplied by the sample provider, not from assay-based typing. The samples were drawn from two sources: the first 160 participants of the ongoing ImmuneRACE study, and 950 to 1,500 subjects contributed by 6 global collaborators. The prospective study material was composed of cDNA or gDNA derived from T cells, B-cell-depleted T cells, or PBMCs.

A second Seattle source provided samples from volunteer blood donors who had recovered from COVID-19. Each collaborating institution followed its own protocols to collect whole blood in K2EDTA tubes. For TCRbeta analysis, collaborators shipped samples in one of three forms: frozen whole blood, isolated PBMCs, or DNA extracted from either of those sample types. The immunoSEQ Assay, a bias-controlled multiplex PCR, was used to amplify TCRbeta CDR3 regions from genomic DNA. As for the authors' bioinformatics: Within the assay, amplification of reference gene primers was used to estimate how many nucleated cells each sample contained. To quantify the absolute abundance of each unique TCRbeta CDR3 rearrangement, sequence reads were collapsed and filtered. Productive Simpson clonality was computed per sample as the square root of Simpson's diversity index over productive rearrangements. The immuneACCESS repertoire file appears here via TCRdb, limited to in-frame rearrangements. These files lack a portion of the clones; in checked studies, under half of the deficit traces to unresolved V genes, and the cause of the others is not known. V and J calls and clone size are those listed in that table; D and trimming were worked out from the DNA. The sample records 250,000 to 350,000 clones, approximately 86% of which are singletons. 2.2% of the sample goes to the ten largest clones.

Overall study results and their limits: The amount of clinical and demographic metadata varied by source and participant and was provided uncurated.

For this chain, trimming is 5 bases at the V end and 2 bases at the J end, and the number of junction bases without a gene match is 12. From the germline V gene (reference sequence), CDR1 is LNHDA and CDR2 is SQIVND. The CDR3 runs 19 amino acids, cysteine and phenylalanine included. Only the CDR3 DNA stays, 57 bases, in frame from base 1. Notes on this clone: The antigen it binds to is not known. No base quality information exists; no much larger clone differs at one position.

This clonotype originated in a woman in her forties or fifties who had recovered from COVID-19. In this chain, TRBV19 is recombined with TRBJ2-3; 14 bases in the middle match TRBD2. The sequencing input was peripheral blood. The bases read TGTGCCAGTAGTTCCCTGACTAGCGGGAGGGCCGCGGACACAGATACGCAGTATTTT. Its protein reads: CASSSLTSGRAADTDTQYF.